The sequence of this T cell receptor beta chain was determined in a study of blood T cell repertoires in COVID-19. Study-level information: T cells, B-cell-depleted T cells, or PBMCs supplied cDNA or gDNA.

This clone was detected only a few times. Clones were read by immunoSEQ multiplex PCR, and TCRdb kept only the in-frame ones, dropping some. The sample shows around 300,000 clones, approximately 86% of them seen only once. CDR3 length: 13 amino acids. The germline V and J ends were trimmed by 2 bases and 3 bases, with 8 bases remaining between them. In germline, CDR1 is SNHLY, CDR2 FYNNEI. The sequence derives from a man aged 18 to 29 with active or convalescent COVID-19. The chain recombines TRBV2 with TRBJ2-7, with D uncertain. The sample comprised peripheral blood. CDR3 DNA: TGTGCCAGCAGTGAATGGCAGGTCTACGAGCAGTACTTC. Translating gives CASSEWQVYEQYF.